This entry features one T cell receptor beta chain sequence. The antigen is undetermined. This record comes from a study of shared clonotypes between healthy human individuals. Only in-frame clones appear in the TCRdb table, and some are missing; sequencing was by immunoSEQ multiplex PCR. This sample has about 2.5 million clones, with 85% to 95% found just once. Study-level findings and limits: Researchers found naive subsets generally carried larger estimated richness than memory subsets.

The sequence came from a man aged 18 to 30 in good health. Some clones in this sample may be carry-over from other donors' samples. The sample taken for sequencing was naive CD4+ T cells from PBMCs. Specified subset: CD45RA+ positively selected.

CDR3 nucleotides: TGTGCCAGCAGCCCGGGGGGACTAGCGGGAGCTAACATTCAGTACTTC. This gives the protein CASSPGGLAGANIQYF. The chain recombines TRBV11-3 with TRBJ2-4, with TRBD2 identical over 14 bases. Germline V gene lookup returns CDR1 SGHNT and CDR2 YENEEA. With 5 bases clipped from V and 7 bases from J, the junction kept 7 bases outside the gene matches. This CDR3 has 16 amino acids.